Below are 26 T cell receptor beta chains sequenced from a single sample in a study of T cell responses to AZD1222 COVID-19 vaccine. Profiling relied on immunoSEQ multiplex PCR, and the TCRdb table lists in-frame clones only, not all of them. This sample has 120,000 or so clones, with nearly 90% found just once. The sample consisted of peripheral blood, taken on day 0 of AZD1222 vaccination. These receptor sequences come from an adult in good health.

This clone was seen just once. The chain recombines TRBV19 with TRBJ2-1, with 12 bases lining up with TRBD2. CDR1 is LNHDA, CDR2 SQIVND, per germline (reference sequence). Unmatched junction bases numbered 5, after V lost 4 bases and J lost 7 bases. The CDR3 has 15 residues. The CDR3 DNA sequence: TGTGCCAGTAGTACTAGCGGGAGGGCGGGTAATGAGCAGTTCTTC. Encoded protein: CASSTSGRAGNEQFF.

The genes are TRBV6-5 and TRBJ1-1, with TRBD1 identical over 8 bases. Per germline, CDR1 MNHEY and CDR2 SVGAGI. The V segment lost 6 bases and the J segment 6 bases; nucleotides outside the gene matches: 6. The CDR3 length is 13 residues. CDR3 loop: CASSPDRGSEAFF. CDR3 nucleotides: TGTGCCAGCAGCCCAGACAGGGGCTCTGAAGCTTTCTTT.

The chain employs TRBV18 and TRBJ1-2; TRBD1 might be the D (6 bases). In germline, CDR1 is KGHSH, CDR2 LQKENI. V shed 3 bases and J shed 7 bases, with 15 bases lying between them. This CDR3 contains 14 residues. CDR3 loop: CASSPSEGVTGYTF. CDR3 nucleotide sequence: TGTGCCAGCTCACCCTCAGAGGGGGTGACTGGCTACACCTTC.

V is TRBV2 and J is TRBJ1-3, with 9 bases fitting TRBD1. V was pared by 9 bases and J by 3 bases, with 6 bases of the junction left unmatched. This CDR3 is 14 amino acids long. CDR1 and CDR2 (germline): SNHLY, FYNNEI. Here the CDR3 reads CASRDREDGNTIYF. The CDR3 nucleotides read TGTGCCAGTAGGGACAGGGAAGATGGAAACACCATATATTTT.

This clone was counted a single time. V usage is TRBV19 and J usage is TRBJ2-7; 9 bases agree with TRBD2. Germline values: CDR1 LNHDA, CDR2 SQIVND (reference sequence). The CDR3 has 15 amino acids. With 2 bases clipped from V and 3 bases from J, the junction kept 5 bases outside the gene matches. The CDR3 region has the DNA TGTGCCAGTAGTATATCACATAGCGGGAGCTACGAGCAGTACTTC. It encodes CASSISHSGSYEQYF. The entire variable domain, with the rest obtained from reference TRBV19 and TRBJ2-7, is as follows: DGGITQSPKYLFRKEGQNVTLSCEQNLNHDAMYWYRQDPGQGLRLIYYSQIVNDFQKGDIAEGYSVSREKKESFPLTVTSAQKNPTAFYLCASSISHSGSYEQYFGPGTRLTVT.

The rearrangement joins TRBV5-1 to TRBJ2-3, with 11 bases fitting TRBD2. CDR3 length: 19 residues. The germline CDR1 and CDR2 sequences are SGHRS and YFSETQ. The V segment lost 0 bases and the J segment 3 bases; nucleotides outside the gene matches: 12. CDR3 bases: TGCGCCAGCAGCTTGGAAGGACTAGCGGGCGCCGCCCCGACAGATACGCAGTATTTT. This sequence encodes CASSLEGLAGAAPTDTQYF.

This clone has just one count. The chain employs TRBV5-6 and TRBJ2-5, with a possible D match to TRBD1 (6 bases). Trimming removed 4 bases at V and 5 bases at J, with 15 bases between. The CDR3 sequence is 14 residues long. Germline assignment: CDR1 SGHDT and CDR2 YYEEEE. The CDR3 DNA follows: TGTGCCAGCAGCATGCTGGGGGCTCGGGAGACCCAGTACTTC. Its translation is CASSMLGARETQYF.

The rearrangement links TRBV5-6 to TRBJ2-7, with D uncertain. V dropped 0 bases and J dropped 11 bases, with 12 bases sitting between them. Germline V lookup: CDR1 SGHDT, CDR2 YYEEEE. This CDR3 spans 12 amino acids. This chain's CDR3 is CASSLGVTPKYF. DNA for the CDR3: TGTGCCAGCAGCTTGGGAGTGACCCCAAAGTACTTC.

The CDR3 DNA sequence: TGTGCCAGCAGTTATAGGGATCCAACGAATTCACCCCTCCACTTT. It codes for CASSYRDPTNSPLHF. The V and J genes are TRBV6-5 and TRBJ1-6; no clear D. This CDR3 spans 15 amino acids. Trimming took 3 bases from V and 7 from J, leaving 13 bases between them. Germline lookup yields CDR1 MNHEY and CDR2 SVGAGI.

V gene TRBV12-3 or TRBV12-4 combines with J gene TRBJ2-7; D unclear. The CDR3 contains 13 residues. The V end lost 5 bases, the J end lost 2 bases, and 10 bases lay between the germline ends. CDR3 region: CASSPGVTYEQYF. In nucleotides, the CDR3 is TGTGCCAGCAGTCCTGGGGTGACCTACGAGCAGTACTTC.

The chain recombines TRBV11-2 with TRBJ2-1; 8 nucleotides line up with TRBD2. Trimming took 5 bases from V and 6 from J; bases not matched to a gene: 9. Germline lookup yields CDR1 SGHAT and CDR2 FQNNGV. This CDR3 spans 15 amino acids. The DNA for the CDR3 is TGTGCCAGCAGCAAAAGTCGACTAGCGCTCAATGAGCAGTTCTTC. Translation: CASSKSRLALNEQFF. Together with reference TRBV11-2 and TRBJ2-1, the CDR3 gives the full variable domain: EAGVAQSPRYKIIEKRQSVAFWCNPISGHATLYWYQQILGQGPKLLIQFQNNGVVDDSQLPKDRFSAERLKGVDSTLKIQPAKLEDSAVYLCASSKSRLALNEQFFGPGTRLTVL.

V usage is TRBV19 and J usage is TRBJ2-2; D is uncertain. Germline loops: CDR1 LNHDA, CDR2 SQIVND (reference sequence). This CDR3 is 15 amino acids long. V lost 7 bases and J 0 bases, leaving 12 bases between the germline ends. The CDR3 region has the DNA TGTGCCAGTACCCTGGGCAGCACGAACACCGGGGAGCTGTTTTTT. Its protein is CASTLGSTNTGELFF.

This rearrangement joins TRBV7-6 to TRBJ1-2; the match to TRBD1 covers 7 bases. There are 18 residues in the CDR3. Germline assignment: CDR1 SGHVS and CDR2 FNYEAQ. With 5 bases clipped from V and 4 bases from J, the junction kept 19 bases outside the gene matches. The CDR3 coding sequence is TGTGCCAGCAGCCCCCAGGGGGACGGCCGACGTTTTGGCTATGGCTACACCTTC. Its translation is CASSPQGDGRRFGYGYTF.

This clone was observed a single time. This chain links TRBV7-9 with TRBJ2-2; D is ambiguous. The CDR3 contains 14 residues. V lost 1 base and J lost 4, with 7 bases in between. Per the germline V gene, CDR1 is SEHNR and CDR2 is FQNEAQ (reference sequence). DNA of the CDR3: TGTGCCAGCAGCTTAGTGGTCAGCACCGGGGAGCTGTTTTTT. Translation: CASSLVVSTGELFF. The complete variable domain, with remaining parts taken from reference TRBV7-9 and TRBJ2-2, reads DTGVSQNPRHKITKRGQNVTFRCDPISEHNRLYWYRQTLGQGPEFLTYFQNEAQLEKSRLLSDRFSAERPKGSFSTLEIQRTEQGDSAMYLCASSLVVSTGELFFGEGSRLTVL.

The chain joins TRBV7-9 to TRBJ2-2; D is uncertain. The V end was cut by 7 bases, the J end by 1 base, with 22 bases between. This CDR3 spans 18 amino acids. CDR1 is SEHNR and CDR2 is FQNEAQ in the germline V gene (reference sequence). CDR3: CASTPPGIAPLNTGELFF. DNA of the CDR3: TGTGCCAGCACTCCACCGGGCATCGCACCCTTGAACACCGGGGAGCTGTTTTTT.

In this sample, this clone turned up once. The rearrangement links TRBV6-5 to TRBJ1-6; D uncertain. The CDR3 is 14 amino acids. Germline V gene lookup returns CDR1 MNHEY and CDR2 SVGAGI. Trimming took 9 bases from V and 0 from J, leaving 9 bases between them. Here the CDR3 DNA reads TGTGCCAGTCAGCCGAGCTCCTATAATTCACCCCTCCACTTT. Translating gives CASQPSSYNSPLHF.

This clone appeared once. V usage is TRBV19 and J usage is TRBJ2-1; 7 bases line up with TRBD2. This CDR3 comprises 17 residues. CDR1 is LNHDA, CDR2 SQIVND, per germline (reference sequence). After removal of 5 bases from V and 3 bases from J, the junction contained 13 bases not matched to a gene. Here the CDR3 DNA reads TGTGCCAGTAGTCCGACCACTAGCGATCCCTACTACAATGAGCAGTTCTTC. This codes for CASSPTTSDPYYNEQFF. Full variable domain (outside the CDR3, taken from reference TRBV19 and TRBJ2-1): DGGITQSPKYLFRKEGQNVTLSCEQNLNHDAMYWYRQDPGQGLRLIYYSQIVNDFQKGDIAEGYSVSREKKESFPLTVTSAQKNPTAFYLCASSPTTSDPYYNEQFFGPGTRLTVL.

The table lists this clone with many counts. The J gene is TRBJ1-2, the V gene TRBV5-1; 12 bases align to TRBD1. V dropped 4 bases and J dropped 8; count of bases not matched to a gene: 6. The CDR3 consists of 14 residues. Germline assignment: CDR1 SGHRS and CDR2 YFSETQ. The CDR3 nucleotides are TGCGCCAGCAGCCTGGGACAGGGGGCGGAAGGCTACACCTTC. This codes for CASSLGQGAEGYTF.

This clone came up once. J is TRBJ1-1 and V is TRBV4-1; TRBD1 is a possible D gene (5 bases). Germline lookup yields CDR1 MGHRA and CDR2 YSYEKL. The V and J ends lost 4 bases and 4 bases respectively, with 19 bases between them. The CDR3 covers 16 residues. The DNA of the CDR3 is TGCGCCAGCAGCCGAAGTGGGGCCCCGGGGAGCACTGAAGCTTTCTTT. Its protein is CASSRSGAPGSTEAFF.

The V call is TRBV3-1 (or the pseudogene TRBV3-2), the J call TRBJ1-3; 8 bases are shared with TRBD1. The CDR3 extends over 15 amino acids. CDR1 and CDR2 (germline): LGHDT, YNNKEL (reference sequence). Trimming cost V 2 bases and J 4 bases; bases outside gene matches: 4. For the CDR3, the DNA is TGTGCCAGCAGCCAACAGGGGGCAGAAGGAAACACCATATATTTT. It specifies CASSQQGAEGNTIYF.

The chain carries TRBV28 and TRBJ2-7; D unclear. Between the trimmed V and J ends, which lost 3 bases and 2 bases, there was a span of 5 bases. Germline V gives CDR1 MDHEN, CDR2 SYDVKM. This CDR3 region has 12 residues. In DNA, the CDR3 is TGTGCCAGCAGTTTGTCCGCCTACGAGCAGTACTTC. Its protein is CASSLSAYEQYF.

The chain is built from TRBV4-1 and TRBJ1-1; D uncertain. CDR3 length equals 13 residues. Germline CDR1 MGHRA, CDR2 YSYEKL. The ends were cut back, 0 bases at V and 5 bases at J, with 7 bases in the middle. The CDR3 bases are TGCGCCAGCAGCCAAGATCGAGGGACTGAAGCTTTCTTT. Its protein product is CASSQDRGTEAFF.

The J gene is TRBJ2-7, the V gene TRBV3-1 (or the pseudogene TRBV3-2); 8 positions match TRBD2. This CDR3 contains 14 residues. J was trimmed by 3 bases and V by 1 base; bases with no gene match: 2. From germline, CDR1 is LGHDT and CDR2 YNNKEL (reference sequence). The CDR3 coding sequence is TGTGCCAGCAGCCAAGTCGGGGGGGTCTACGAGCAGTACTTC. Protein sequence: CASSQVGGVYEQYF.

The chain combines TRBV5-1 with TRBJ2-7, with 14 nucleotides matching TRBD2. Germline V gene lookup returns CDR1 SGHRS and CDR2 YFSETQ. CDR3 length: 16 amino acids. Germline trimming cut 4 bases from V and 6 bases from J; bases unmatched to any gene: 9. CDR3 bases: TGCGCCAGCAGCCCCGGGACTAGCGGGAGCGGAGGCGAGCAGTACTTC. Amino acid sequence: CASSPGTSGSGGEQYF. Combining the CDR3 with reference TRBV5-1 and TRBJ2-7 gives the whole variable domain KAGVTQTPRYLIKTRGQQVTLSCSPISGHRSVSWYQQTPGQGLQFLFEYFSETQRNKGNFPGRFSGRQFSNSRSEMNVSTLELGDSALYLCASSPGTSGSGGEQYFGPGTRLTVT.

This clone was counted a single time. V gene TRBV29-1 combines with J gene TRBJ2-7, with D perhaps matching TRBD1 (5 bases). CDR1 SQVTM and CDR2 ANQGSEA come from the germline V gene. Deletions cut 0 bases from V and 5 bases from J, with 17 bases between. The CDR3 totals 15 residues. CDR3 residues: CSVEDWGTLRNEQYF. The CDR3 bases are TGCAGCGTTGAAGATTGGGGCACCCTGAGGAACGAGCAGTACTTC.

This clone was recorded once. The chain joins TRBV7-6 to TRBJ2-2; tentatively, D is TRBD1 (5 bases). CDR1 is SGHVS and CDR2 is FNYEAQ in the germline V gene. The CDR3 is made up of 18 amino acids. V gave up 1 base and J gave up 7 bases, with 22 bases separating them. For the CDR3, the DNA is TGTGCCAGCAGCTTAGAGTTAGAAGGGGCCTTGTCAGACGGGGAGCTGTTTTTT. This sequence encodes CASSLELEGALSDGELFF.